This record looks at one T cell receptor beta chain sequence and its context. Its target is not known. With V trimmed by 5 bases and J by 4 bases, 6 bases remained unmatched. The germline CDR1 and CDR2 sequences are LGHNA and YSLEER. This CDR3 has 14 amino acids. This entry belongs to a study of PD-1 blockade in classical Hodgkin lymphoma. Here immunoSEQ multiplex PCR was the method, and the copy in TCRdb shows in-frame clones only, minus some. The table includes about 45,000 clones, approximately 79% detected once. Study-wide findings and caveats: Reports indicated that newly diagnosed patients had lower baseline TCR diversity than healthy donors did. Unlike CD8+ TCR diversity, which did not rise significantly by C4D1, CD4+ TCR diversity did. Newly diagnosed patients and complete responders had comparable diversity at baseline.

Relapse was seen in all patients after autologous stem cell transplantation, and brentuximab vedotin exposure was variable. Best responses fell into complete response, partial response or progressive disease. The V call is TRBV4-3, the J call TRBJ1-2, with TRBD1 matching over 8 bases. The material was peripheral blood mononuclear cells (PBMCs), obtained before the second cycle of nivolumab. The clonotype comes from a human donor with classical Hodgkin lymphoma. As DNA, the CDR3 is TGCGCCAGCAGCGAAACCGGGACAGGCTATGGCTACACCTTC. Translated: CASSETGTGYGYTF.